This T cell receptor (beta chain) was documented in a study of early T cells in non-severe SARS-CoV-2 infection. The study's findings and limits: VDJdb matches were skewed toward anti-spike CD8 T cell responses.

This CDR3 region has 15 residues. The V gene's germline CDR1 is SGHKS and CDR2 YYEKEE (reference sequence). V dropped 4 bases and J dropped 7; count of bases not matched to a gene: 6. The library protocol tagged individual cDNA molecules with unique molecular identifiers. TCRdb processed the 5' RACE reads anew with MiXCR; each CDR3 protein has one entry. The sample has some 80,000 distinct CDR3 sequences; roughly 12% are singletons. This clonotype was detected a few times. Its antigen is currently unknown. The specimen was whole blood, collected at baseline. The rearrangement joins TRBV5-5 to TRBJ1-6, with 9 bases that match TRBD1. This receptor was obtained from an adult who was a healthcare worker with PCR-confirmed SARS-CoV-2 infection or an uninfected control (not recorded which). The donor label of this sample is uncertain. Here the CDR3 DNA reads TGTGCCAGCAGCACAGAAGGACAGGGGAATTCACCCCTCCACTTT. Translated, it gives CASSTEGQGNSPLHF.